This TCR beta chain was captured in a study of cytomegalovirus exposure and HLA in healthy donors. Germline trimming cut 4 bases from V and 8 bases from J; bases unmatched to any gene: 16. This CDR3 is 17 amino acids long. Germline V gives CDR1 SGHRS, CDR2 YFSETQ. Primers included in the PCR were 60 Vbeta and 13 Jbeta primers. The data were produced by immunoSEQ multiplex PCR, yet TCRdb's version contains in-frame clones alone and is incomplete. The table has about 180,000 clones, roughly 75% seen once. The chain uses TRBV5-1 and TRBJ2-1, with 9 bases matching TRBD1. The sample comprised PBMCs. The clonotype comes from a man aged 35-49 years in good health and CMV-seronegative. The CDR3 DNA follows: TGCGCCAGCAGCCACAGCTCCGGGACAGGGTTCGGCGATGAGCAGTTCTTC. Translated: CASSHSSGTGFGDEQFF.